This is a list of T cell receptor beta chains from one sample in a study of beta chain features in type 1 diabetes. Clones were sequenced by immunoSEQ multiplex PCR, and TCRdb holds only the in-frame ones, with some missing. The table has about 650,000 clones, 9.5% to 15% seen once; the top ten hold 0.095% to 0.15%. Sequencing input: naive CD4+ T cells from blood. All receptors come from a man aged 25-40 years with type 1 diabetes. The CDR3 runs from the conserved cysteine through the conserved F or W. Each record gives: D gene, J gene, V gene, clone size, CDR3 DNA, CDR3 protein. The D gene is left open where the match is weak. The size of a clone is reported for some rows only, either as once, few or many, or as a class for expanded clones.

NA	TRBJ1-2	TRBV19	NA	TGTGCCACCCAGGACACCGGGCTTTCTAACTATGGCTACACCTTC	CATQDTGLSNYGYTF
TRBD2	TRBJ2-7	TRBV5-4	NA	TGTGCCATTCTAGCGGGGGGCGCCTCCTACGAGCAGTACTTC	CAILAGGASYEQYF
TRBD1	TRBJ2-3	TRBV4-1	NA	TGCGCCAGCAGCCAAGATTCCCAGGGGGCTTCGGATACGCAGTATTTT	CASSQDSQGASDTQYF
TRBD2	TRBJ2-3	TRBV6-1	few	TGTGCCAGCAGTGAACTAGCGGGGAACACAGATACGCAGTATTTT	CASSELAGNTDTQYF
TRBD2	TRBJ2-7	TRBV7-2	NA	TGTGCCAGCAGCTCGGGACTAGCGGGGGCCCTGGGGGACGAGCAGTACTTC	CASSSGLAGALGDEQYF
NA	TRBJ2-5	TRBV7-2	few	TGTGCCAGCAGCTTCGAACCCCTAGGGGAGACCCAGTACTTC	CASSFEPLGETQYF
NA	TRBJ2-5	TRBV7-9	few	TGTGCCAGCAGCCCCGTCGGCGAGACCCAGTACTTC	CASSPVGETQYF
NA	TRBJ2-7	TRBV5-1	NA	TGCGCCAGCAGCTTCGGCGAGGGACGGGAGCAGTACTTC	CASSFGEGREQYF
TRBD1	TRBJ1-2	TRBV6-5	few	TGTGCCAGCAGTTATTCCGGGACAGAAGGAGATGGCTACACCTTC	CASSYSGTEGDGYTF
NA	TRBJ2-3	TRBV7-6	NA	TGTGCCAGCAGCCCCCTCGGGGGTACGCAGTATTTT	CASSPLGGTQYF
NA	TRBJ2-6	TRBV7-3	NA	TGTGCCAGCAGGCCCTCTGGGGCCAACGTCCTGACTTTC	CASRPSGANVLTF
TRBD2	TRBJ2-1	TRBV4-3	NA	TGCGCCAGCAGCCTAACTAGCGGGGACTACAATGAGCAGTTCTTC	CASSLTSGDYNEQFF
NA	TRBJ1-2	TRBV29-1	few	TGCAGCGTTGAAGGGGGGGCAGGAGGCTACACCTTC	CSVEGGAGGYTF
NA	TRBJ2-6	TRBV5-6	few	TGTGCCAGCAGACTTCCGGGGACTGGGGCCAACGTCCTGACTTTC	CASRLPGTGANVLTF
NA	TRBJ1-4	TRBV7-6	NA	TGTGCCAGCAGCTTGTCCGGGGAAGCAACTAATGAAAAACTGTTTTTT	CASSLSGEATNEKLFF
NA	TRBJ2-3	TRBV7-6	NA	TGTGCCAGCAGCCTCCCCCCCGGGGGGCAGACAGATACGCAGTATTTT	CASSLPPGGQTDTQYF
NA	TRBJ2-3	TRBV28	few	TGTGCCAGCATCCCTCCCCAGGGGAGGAGCACAGATACGCAGTATTTT	CASIPPQGRSTDTQYF
TRBD1	TRBJ2-2	TRBV7-9	few	TGTGCCAGCAGCAAGACAGGGGTCGGGGAGCTGTTTTTT	CASSKTGVGELFF
NA	TRBJ1-3	TRBV9	NA	TGTGCCAGCAGCGTAGACAGGCAGGCTGGAAACACCATATATTTT	CASSVDRQAGNTIYF
NA	TRBJ1-5	TRBV15	NA	TGTGCCACCAGCAGAGAGGTGGGCAGGGGCAATCAGCCCCAGCATTTT	CATSREVGRGNQPQHF
NA	TRBJ2-1	TRBV18	few	TGTGCCAGCTCCATCAGCACCAACTCCTACAATGAGCAGTTCTTC	CASSISTNSYNEQFF
TRBD2	TRBJ2-3	TRBV5-4	few	TGTGCCAGCAGTAGACGGGGGGGGAGATCAGATACGCAGTATTTT	CASSRRGGRSDTQYF
NA	TRBJ1-4	TRBV7-2	NA	TGTGCCAGCAGCTTATCCGGGGGCAGAGGGGAAAAACTGTTTTTT	CASSLSGGRGEKLFF
NA	TRBJ2-6	TRBV19	few	TGTGCCAGTATGGACGGCAGCTCTGGGGCCAACGTCCTGACTTTC	CASMDGSSGANVLTF
NA	TRBJ2-7	TRBV7-2	NA	TGTGCCAGCAGCTTTGACAGGACGAGCTCCTACGAGCAGTACTTC	CASSFDRTSSYEQYF
NA	TRBJ2-2	TRBV1	NA	TGCACCAGCAGCCATTTTCTCACCCCCGGGACACCAAACACCGGGGAGCTGTTTTTT	CTSSHFLTPGTPNTGELFF
TRBD1	TRBJ1-2	TRBV18	few	TGTGCCAGCTCACCCCGGACAGGGGGTGCCGTCACCTTC	CASSPRTGGAVTF
NA	TRBJ1-1	TRBV29-1	few	TGCAGCGTTGCGGTGACTACGAACACTGAAGCTTTCTTT	CSVAVTTNTEAFF